The sample holds many counts of the clone carrying this T cell receptor beta chain. Its antigen is not known. The V and J ends lost 3 bases and 8 bases, in that order; junction bases with no gene match: 3. The CDR3 is made up of 12 amino acids. Germline CDR1 and CDR2: MDHEN and SYDVKM. What was amplified from RNA transcripts were TCR beta CDR3 regions. First-round RT-PCR of the TCR CDR3 relied on the HTBI primer set. TCRdb re-analysed the multiplex PCR reads in MiXCR, keeping a single row per CDR3 protein. The sample includes approximately 480,000 distinct CDR3 sequences, 20% to 25% of them seen just once. These data belong to a study of T cells in Graves' hyperthyroidism and ophthalmopathy. The hyperthyroidism was newly diagnosed and had lasted under 2 months; the patients were aged 18 to 65. Together with thyroid ultrasound, orbital computed tomography, serum thyroxine and TRAb, clinical symptoms were used for diagnoses.

Overall study results and limits: Progression to ophthalmopathy was predicted a median of approximately 6.4 months early.

The receptor comes from a man younger than 35 with Graves' hyperthyroidism. The chain is built from TRBV28 and TRBJ1-2; 7 bases map to TRBD1. The specimen sequenced was blood. The CDR3 protein is CASSLTGRGYTF. In DNA form, the CDR3 reads TGTGCCAGCAGTTTGACAGGGAGGGGCTACACCTTC.